The 25 T cell receptor beta chains presented below share a single source sample, sequenced in a study of blood T cell repertoires in COVID-19. Clones were read by immunoSEQ multiplex PCR, and TCRdb kept only the in-frame ones, dropping some. The sample has around 60,000 clones, 81% seen once. Specimen: peripheral blood. All receptors come from a woman older than 75 with active or convalescent COVID-19.

V gene TRBV6-5 combines with J gene TRBJ1-1; D remains ambiguous. CDR1 and CDR2 from the germline V gene are MNHEY and SVGAGI. The CDR3 has 14 residues. The V end was cut by 5 bases, the J end by 1 base, with 11 bases between. CDR3 bases: TGTGCCAGCAGTAGCTCCTTCACGAACACTGAAGCTTTCTTT. This sequence encodes CASSSSFTNTEAFF.

This chain joins TRBV7-9 and TRBJ1-1, with 7 bases that match TRBD1. V trimming: 2 bases; J trimming: 6 bases; junction bases outside the gene matches: 9. Germline CDR1 is SEHNR and CDR2 is FQNEAQ (reference sequence). CDR3 length: 15 residues. CDR3 nucleotide sequence: TGTGCCAGCAGCTTACCATGGGGGGACAGCTCTGAAGCTTTCTTT. Amino acids: CASSLPWGDSSEAFF. Using reference TRBV7-9 and TRBJ1-1 for the parts outside the CDR3, the full variable domain is DTGVSQNPRHKITKRGQNVTFRCDPISEHNRLYWYRQTLGQGPEFLTYFQNEAQLEKSRLLSDRFSAERPKGSFSTLEIQRTEQGDSAMYLCASSLPWGDSSEAFFGQGTRLTVV.

The chain links TRBV2 to TRBJ2-1, with TRBD2 identical over 9 bases. This CDR3 is 15 amino acids long. V shed 4 bases, J shed 3 bases, and the junction held 4 bases outside the gene matches. Germline loops: CDR1 SNHLY, CDR2 FYNNEI. The CDR3 is CASSGLAGLYNEQFF. CDR3 sequence (DNA): TGTGCCAGCAGTGGGCTAGCGGGGCTCTACAATGAGCAGTTCTTC.

This clone was counted a single time. The chain has TRBV6-2 or TRBV6-3 and TRBJ2-7; a possible D gene is TRBD1 (6 bases). The CDR3 sequence is 13 residues long. The germline V and J ends were trimmed by 6 bases and 4 bases, with 13 bases remaining between them. Germline V gene sequence: CDR1 MNHEY, CDR2 SVGEGT. The CDR3 nucleotides are TGTGCCAGCAGCCACGGGACACCTTACGAGCAGTACTTC. It is translated as CASSHGTPYEQYF.

This clone has just one count. The V gene is TRBV2, the J gene TRBJ2-7; 8 bases align to TRBD1. This CDR3 comprises 16 residues. Unmatched junction bases numbered 13, after V lost 7 bases and J lost 2 bases. CDR1 SNHLY and CDR2 FYNNEI come from the germline V gene. Written as DNA, the CDR3 is TGTGCCAGCAATCCACGTGCAGGGGGCGACACCTACGAGCAGTACTTC. Encoded protein: CASNPRAGGDTYEQYF.

This clone was counted only a few times. The chain is built from TRBV19 and TRBJ2-7; tentative D call: TRBD2 (8 bases). V shed 5 bases and J shed 4 bases, with 18 bases lying between them. There are 15 residues in the CDR3. Germline CDR1 is LNHDA and CDR2 is SQIVND (reference sequence). CDR3 sequence: CASSPRGGQNYEQYF. CDR3 nucleotide sequence: TGTGCCAGTAGTCCCCGGGGGGGACAGAATTACGAGCAGTACTTC.

The chain combines TRBV19 with TRBJ1-1, with 8 nucleotides matching TRBD1. The CDR3 is 13 amino acids. After removal of 9 bases from V and 5 bases from J, the junction contained 8 bases not matched to a gene. The V gene's germline CDR1 is LNHDA and CDR2 SQIVND (reference sequence). The CDR3 DNA reads TGTGCCAGCACAGGGGGAAGAAGGACTGAAGCTTTCTTT. This gives the protein CASTGGRRTEAFF.

V usage is TRBV5-1 and J usage is TRBJ2-3; no clear D. Trimming took 4 bases from V and 3 from J, leaving 6 bases between them. There are 12 residues in the CDR3. Germline V lookup: CDR1 SGHRS, CDR2 YFSETQ. DNA for the CDR3: TGCGCCAGCAGCGAAGCAACAGATACGCAGTATTTT. Translating it yields CASSEATDTQYF.

This sequence joins TRBV7-2 and TRBJ1-2; D is ambiguous. The CDR3 is 12 amino acids. Trimming pared 5 bases from V and 5 bases from J, leaving 9 bases between. CDR1 SGHTA and CDR2 FQGNSA come from the germline V gene. CDR3 bases: TGTGCCAGCAGCCCCGCAACTTATGGCTACACCTTC. This translates into CASSPATYGYTF.

CDR3 in DNA: TGTGCCAGTAGCTATACAGGGGCCTCCTATGGCTACACCTTC. This gives the protein CASSYTGASYGYTF. The rearrangement joins TRBV19 to TRBJ1-2, with TRBD1 identical over 7 bases. The V and J ends lost 6 bases and 4 bases, in that order; junction bases with no gene match: 8. The CDR3 is made up of 14 amino acids. CDR1 and CDR2 from the germline V gene are LNHDA and SQIVND (reference sequence).

This clone was seen once. The V call is TRBV6-6, the J call TRBJ1-2, with D perhaps TRBD1 (6 bases). The CDR3 spans 15 residues. V shed 5 bases and J shed 3 bases, with 16 bases lying between them. Looked up from germline, CDR1 is MNHNY and CDR2 is SVGAGI (reference sequence). The CDR3 DNA reads as TGTGCCAGCAGTAAGGGGGAGGGCGTCGACTATGGCTACACCTTC. It encodes CASSKGEGVDYGYTF.

This chain links TRBV28 with TRBJ1-1; 12 nucleotides align to TRBD1. Germline trimming cut 6 bases from V and 5 bases from J; bases unmatched to any gene: 10. The CDR3 runs 16 residues. Germline CDR1 and CDR2: MDHEN and SYDVKM. CDR3 protein: CASRPVAGQGATEAFF. DNA of the CDR3: TGTGCCAGCAGGCCCGTTGCGGGACAGGGGGCAACTGAAGCTTTCTTT. Drawing the rest from reference TRBV28 and TRBJ1-1, the complete variable domain is DVKVTQSSRYLVKRTGEKVFLECVQDMDHENMFWYRQDPGLGLRLIYFSYDVKMKEKGDIPEGYSVSREKKERFSLILESASTNQTSMYLCASRPVAGQGATEAFFGQGTRLTVV.

This rearrangement joins TRBV2 to TRBJ2-1; TRBD1 matches at 9 bases. Looked up from germline, CDR1 is SNHLY and CDR2 is FYNNEI. The V segment lost 6 bases and the J segment 7 bases; nucleotides outside the gene matches: 10. The length of the CDR3 is 15 residues. The CDR3 here is CASRSGQGVLNEQFF. In DNA form, the CDR3 reads TGTGCCAGCAGATCGGGACAGGGCGTTCTAAATGAGCAGTTCTTC.

The chain couples TRBV7-2 to TRBJ1-2; D possibly corresponds to TRBD1 (5 bases). The CDR3 has 14 residues. Germline assignment: CDR1 SGHTA and CDR2 FQGNSA. Trimming stripped 5 bases from V and 6 bases from J, with 16 bases between. The CDR3 reads CASSGRGYRDGYTF. CDR3 bases: TGTGCCAGCAGCGGGAGGGGTTATAGGGATGGCTACACCTTC.

The chain joins TRBV11-3 to TRBJ2-3; weak D call: TRBD1 (6 bases). The CDR3 runs 14 residues. CDR1 is SGHNT, CDR2 YENEEA, per germline. Trimming took off 4 bases at V and 5 bases at J, with 13 bases between the two ends. The DNA for the CDR3 is TGTGCCAGCAGCTACCAGTGGACAGTAGATACGCAGTATTTT. It codes for CASSYQWTVDTQYF.

This clone showed up just once. The genes are TRBV7-8 and TRBJ2-7; D might be TRBD1 (5 bases). CDR1 is SGHVS and CDR2 is FQNEAQ in the germline V gene. The CDR3 is 11 amino acids. The V end was cut by 1 base, the J end by 7 bases, with 5 bases between. DNA for the CDR3: TGTGCCAGCAGCTTAGGGACAGAGCAGTACTTC. It specifies CASSLGTEQYF.

The rearrangement joins TRBV6-1 to TRBJ1-1; D is unresolved. This CDR3 has 13 amino acids. The germline V gene encodes CDR1 MNHNS and CDR2 SASEGT. Trimming cost V 2 bases and J 6 bases, with 10 bases left between them. CDR3 in amino acids: CASSETGLAEAFF. The CDR3, as DNA: TGTGCCAGCAGTGAAACGGGGTTAGCTGAAGCTTTCTTT.

The V gene is TRBV2, the J gene TRBJ2-7; D might be TRBD2 (6 bases). Trimming removed 6 bases from V and 3 bases from J, with 15 bases in between. The CDR3 contains 14 residues. The germline CDR1 and CDR2 sequences are SNHLY and FYNNEI. CDR3 sequence (DNA): TGTGCCAGCAGCCGAGGGACTTTCAACTACGAGCAGTACTTC. This codes for CASSRGTFNYEQYF.

The V gene is TRBV6-5, the J gene TRBJ1-5, with a tentative D call TRBD1 (5 bases). The V and J ends lost 3 bases and 4 bases respectively, with 10 bases between them. The CDR3 length is 14 residues. Germline assignment: CDR1 MNHEY and CDR2 SVGAGI. The CDR3 bases are TGTGCCAGCAGTTATGGCCAGGGAAATCAGCCCCAGCATTTT. It codes for CASSYGQGNQPQHF.

V is TRBV19 and J is TRBJ1-2, with a weak D call TRBD1 (5 bases). V lost 6 bases and J 8 bases, leaving 16 bases between the germline ends. Germline CDR1 is LNHDA and CDR2 is SQIVND (reference sequence). The CDR3 has 13 residues. CDR3 sequence: CASSTDRSRGYTF. For the CDR3, the DNA is TGTGCCAGTAGCACAGACAGATCCAGAGGCTACACCTTC.

The rearrangement links TRBV3-1 (or the pseudogene TRBV3-2) to TRBJ1-2, with no clear D. V was trimmed by 4 bases and J by 1 base, leaving 28 bases between them. This CDR3 has 20 amino acids. Germline V CDR1 and CDR2: LGHDT, YNNKEL (reference sequence). The CDR3 DNA sequence: TGTGCCAGCAGCCCGAGTACACCCGGCCGGAAGAGGCGTGTTAACTATGGCTACACCTTC. Translated: CASSPSTPGRKRRVNYGYTF.

V and J are TRBV12-3 or TRBV12-4 and TRBJ1-1; no clear D gene. The CDR3 consists of 12 residues. Trimming cost V 1 base and J 11 bases, with 11 bases left between them. CDR3 residues: CASSLGQVGAFF. The CDR3 DNA reads TGTGCCAGCAGTTTAGGGCAGGTTGGGGCTTTCTTT.

A single count supports this clone. The genes are TRBV18 and TRBJ1-1; 7 bases fit TRBD1. Germline V CDR1 and CDR2: KGHSH, LQKENI. The junction had 12 bases not matched to a gene; V was cut back by 6 bases and J by 5 bases. The CDR3 consists of 15 residues. CDR3 DNA sequence: TGTGCCAGCTCCCGGACAGGCCCTGGAGGGACTGAAGCTTTCTTT. Amino acid sequence: CASSRTGPGGTEAFF.

The rearrangement joins TRBV12-3 or TRBV12-4 to TRBJ2-3, with D uncertain. This CDR3 is 12 amino acids long. Deletions cut 1 base from V and 5 bases from J, with 4 bases between. This CDR3 is CASSLGGDTQYF. The CDR3 coding sequence is TGTGCCAGCAGTTTAGGCGGAGATACGCAGTATTTT.

The rearrangement links TRBV12-3 or TRBV12-4 to TRBJ1-1; possible D gene TRBD1, 5 bases. The CDR3 is 13 residues long. V was shortened by 3 bases and J by 2 bases, with 7 bases between the two germline ends. The CDR3 protein is CASSLTDNTEAFF. DNA for the CDR3: TGTGCCAGCAGTTTGACAGATAACACTGAAGCTTTCTTT.